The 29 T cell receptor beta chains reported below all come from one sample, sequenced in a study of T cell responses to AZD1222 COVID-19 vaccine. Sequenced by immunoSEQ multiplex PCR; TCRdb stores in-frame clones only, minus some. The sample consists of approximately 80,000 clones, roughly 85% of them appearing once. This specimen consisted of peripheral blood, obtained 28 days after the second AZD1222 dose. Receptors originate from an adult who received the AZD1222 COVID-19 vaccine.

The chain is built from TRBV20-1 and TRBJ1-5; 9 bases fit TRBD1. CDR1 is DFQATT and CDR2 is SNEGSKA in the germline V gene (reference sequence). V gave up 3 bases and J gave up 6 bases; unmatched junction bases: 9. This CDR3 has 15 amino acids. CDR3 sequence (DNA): TGCAGTGCTAGTTTGGGGGACAGGGACGGTCAGCCCCAGCATTTT. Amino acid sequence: CSASLGDRDGQPQHF.

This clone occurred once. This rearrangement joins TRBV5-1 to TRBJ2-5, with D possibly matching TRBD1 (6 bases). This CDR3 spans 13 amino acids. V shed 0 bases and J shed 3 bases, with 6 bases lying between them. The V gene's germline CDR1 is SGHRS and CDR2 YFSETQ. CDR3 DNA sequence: TGCGCCAGCAGCTTGGGGACAGAAGAGACCCAGTACTTC. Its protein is CASSLGTEETQYF.

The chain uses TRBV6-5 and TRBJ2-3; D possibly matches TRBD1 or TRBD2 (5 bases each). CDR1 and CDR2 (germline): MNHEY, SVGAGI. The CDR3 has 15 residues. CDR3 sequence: CATRDGQGSTDTQYF. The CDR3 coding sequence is TGTGCTACTAGGGACGGGCAGGGAAGCACAGATACGCAGTATTTT.

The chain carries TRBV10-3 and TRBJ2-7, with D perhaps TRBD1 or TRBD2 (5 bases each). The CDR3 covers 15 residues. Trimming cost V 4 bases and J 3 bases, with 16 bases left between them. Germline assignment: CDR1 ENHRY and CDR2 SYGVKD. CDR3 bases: TGTGCCATCAGTGCCCGACAGAGCGGAGACTACGAGCAGTACTTC. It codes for CAISARQSGDYEQYF.

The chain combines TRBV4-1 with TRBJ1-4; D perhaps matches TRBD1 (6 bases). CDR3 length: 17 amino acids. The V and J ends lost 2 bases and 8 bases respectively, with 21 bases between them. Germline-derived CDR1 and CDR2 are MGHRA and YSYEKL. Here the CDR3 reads CASSQPLGGPKREKLFF. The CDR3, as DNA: TGCGCCAGCAGCCAACCCCTAGGGGGGCCGAAAAGGGAAAAACTGTTTTTT.

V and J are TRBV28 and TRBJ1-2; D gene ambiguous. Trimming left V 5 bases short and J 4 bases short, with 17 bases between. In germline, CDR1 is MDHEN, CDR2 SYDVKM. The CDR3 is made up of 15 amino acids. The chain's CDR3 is CASSPRVGVGYGYTF. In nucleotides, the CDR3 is TGTGCCAGCAGTCCCCGGGTCGGCGTGGGCTATGGCTACACCTTC.

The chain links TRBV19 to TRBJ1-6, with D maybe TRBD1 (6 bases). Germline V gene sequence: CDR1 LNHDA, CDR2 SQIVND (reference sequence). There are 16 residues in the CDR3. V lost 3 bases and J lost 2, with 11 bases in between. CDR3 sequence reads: CASSIGQLAYNSPLHF. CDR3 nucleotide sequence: TGTGCCAGTAGTATCGGACAGCTTGCCTATAATTCACCCCTCCACTTT.

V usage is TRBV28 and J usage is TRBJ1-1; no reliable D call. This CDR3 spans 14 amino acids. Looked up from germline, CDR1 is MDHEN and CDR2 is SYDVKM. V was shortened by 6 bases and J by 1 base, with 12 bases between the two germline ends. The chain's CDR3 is CASRVVNRNTEAFF. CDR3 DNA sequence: TGTGCCAGCAGGGTTGTAAACAGGAACACTGAAGCTTTCTTT. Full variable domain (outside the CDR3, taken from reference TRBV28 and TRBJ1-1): DVKVTQSSRYLVKRTGEKVFLECVQDMDHENMFWYRQDPGLGLRLIYFSYDVKMKEKGDIPEGYSVSREKKERFSLILESASTNQTSMYLCASRVVNRNTEAFFGQGTRLTVV.

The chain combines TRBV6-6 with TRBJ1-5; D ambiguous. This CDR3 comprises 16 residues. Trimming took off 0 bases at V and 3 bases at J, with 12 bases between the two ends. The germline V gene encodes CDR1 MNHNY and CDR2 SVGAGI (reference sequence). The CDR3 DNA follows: TGTGCCAGCAGTTACTCCGGGTCACCGGTCAATCAGCCCCAGCATTTT. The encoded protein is CASSYSGSPVNQPQHF.

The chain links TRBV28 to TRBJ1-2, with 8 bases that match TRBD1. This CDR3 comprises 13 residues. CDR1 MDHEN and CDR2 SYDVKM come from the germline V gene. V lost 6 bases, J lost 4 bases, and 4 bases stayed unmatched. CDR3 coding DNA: TGTGCCAGCAGCCCCACAGGGGGCTATGGCTACACCTTC. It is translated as CASSPTGGYGYTF.

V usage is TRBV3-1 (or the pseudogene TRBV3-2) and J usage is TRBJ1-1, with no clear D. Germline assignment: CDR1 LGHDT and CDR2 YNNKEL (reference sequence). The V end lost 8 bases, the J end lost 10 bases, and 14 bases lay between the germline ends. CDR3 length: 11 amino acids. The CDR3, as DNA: TGTGCCAGCTCCAGAGGAAGGGTAGCTTTCTTT. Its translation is CASSRGRVAFF.

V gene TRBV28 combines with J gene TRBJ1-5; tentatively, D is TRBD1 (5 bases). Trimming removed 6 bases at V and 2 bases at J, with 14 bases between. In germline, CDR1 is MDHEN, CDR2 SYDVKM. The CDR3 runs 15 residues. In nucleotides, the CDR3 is TGTGCCAGCAGATCTAACAGGCGTGGCAATCAGCCCCAGCATTTT. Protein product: CASRSNRRGNQPQHF.

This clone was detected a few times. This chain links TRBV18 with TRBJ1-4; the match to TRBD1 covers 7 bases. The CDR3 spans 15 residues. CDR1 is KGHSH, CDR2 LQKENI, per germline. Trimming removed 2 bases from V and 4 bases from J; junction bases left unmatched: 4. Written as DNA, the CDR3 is TGTGCCAGCTCACCAACCGGGACAGTTAATGAAAAACTGTTTTTT. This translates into CASSPTGTVNEKLFF.

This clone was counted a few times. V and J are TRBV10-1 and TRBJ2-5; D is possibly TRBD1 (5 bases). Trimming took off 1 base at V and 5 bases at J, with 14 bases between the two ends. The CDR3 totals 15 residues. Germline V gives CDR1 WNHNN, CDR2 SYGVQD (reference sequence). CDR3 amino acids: CASSEFGRAIETQYF. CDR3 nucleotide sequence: TGCGCCAGCAGTGAGTTTGGCAGGGCCATCGAGACCCAGTACTTC.

The CDR3 DNA sequence: TGTGCCAGCAGCTCCGGGACAGGGGGTGACAATGAGCAGTTCTTC. Amino acid sequence: CASSSGTGGDNEQFF. The gene calls are TRBV11-2 and TRBJ2-1; TRBD1 aligns across 11 bases. Germline CDR1 and CDR2: SGHAT and FQNNGV. The V and J ends lost 4 bases and 5 bases, in that order; junction bases with no gene match: 4. There are 15 residues in the CDR3.

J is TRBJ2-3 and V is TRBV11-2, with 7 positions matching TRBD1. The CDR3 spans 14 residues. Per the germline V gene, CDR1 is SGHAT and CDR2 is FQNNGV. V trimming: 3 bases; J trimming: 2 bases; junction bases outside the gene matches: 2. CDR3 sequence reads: CASSLGQPTDTQYF. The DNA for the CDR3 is TGTGCCAGCAGCTTGGGACAGCCCACAGATACGCAGTATTTT. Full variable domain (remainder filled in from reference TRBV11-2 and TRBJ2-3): EAGVAQSPRYKIIEKRQSVAFWCNPISGHATLYWYQQILGQGPKLLIQFQNNGVVDDSQLPKDRFSAERLKGVDSTLKIQPAKLEDSAVYLCASSLGQPTDTQYFGPGTRLTVL.

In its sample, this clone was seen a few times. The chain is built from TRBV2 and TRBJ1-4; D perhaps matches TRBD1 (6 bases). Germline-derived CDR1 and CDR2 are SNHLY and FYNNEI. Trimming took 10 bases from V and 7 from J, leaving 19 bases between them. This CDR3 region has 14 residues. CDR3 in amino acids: CATRQDRNVEKLFF. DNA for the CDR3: TGTGCCACCAGACAGGATCGAAATGTTGAAAAACTGTTTTTT.

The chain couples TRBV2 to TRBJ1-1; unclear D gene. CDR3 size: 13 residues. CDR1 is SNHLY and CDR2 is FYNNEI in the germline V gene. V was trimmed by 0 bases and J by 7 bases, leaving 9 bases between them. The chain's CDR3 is CASSEAGRREAFF. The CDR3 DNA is TGTGCCAGCAGTGAAGCAGGGAGGCGTGAAGCTTTCTTT.

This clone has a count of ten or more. CDR3 DNA: TGTGCCAGCAGTAGCGACAGGTCTTCCTACAATGAGCAGTTCTTC. It codes for CASSSDRSSYNEQFF. The rearrangement joins TRBV6-5 to TRBJ2-1; D possibly corresponds to TRBD1 (6 bases). Trimming removed 5 bases from V and 1 base from J, with 12 bases in between. CDR3 size: 15 residues. Germline CDR1 MNHEY, CDR2 SVGAGI.

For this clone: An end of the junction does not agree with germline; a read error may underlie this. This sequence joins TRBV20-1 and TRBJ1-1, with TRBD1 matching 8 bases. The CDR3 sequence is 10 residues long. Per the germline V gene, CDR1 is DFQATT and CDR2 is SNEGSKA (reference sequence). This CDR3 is CSATKKQGVF. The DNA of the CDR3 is TGCAGTGCTACGAAAAAACAGGGGGTCTTT.

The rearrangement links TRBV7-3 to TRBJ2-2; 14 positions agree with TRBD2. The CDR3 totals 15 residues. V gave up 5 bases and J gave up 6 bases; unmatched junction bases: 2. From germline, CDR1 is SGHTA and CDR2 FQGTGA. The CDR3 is CASSRGLAGAGELFF. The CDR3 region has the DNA TGTGCCAGCAGCCGGGGACTAGCGGGGGCCGGGGAGCTGTTTTTT.

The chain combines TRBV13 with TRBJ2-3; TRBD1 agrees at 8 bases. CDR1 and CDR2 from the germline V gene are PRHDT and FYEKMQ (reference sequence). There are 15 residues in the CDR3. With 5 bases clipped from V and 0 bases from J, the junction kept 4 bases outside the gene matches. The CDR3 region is CASSPRTGSTDTQYF. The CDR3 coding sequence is TGTGCCAGCAGCCCACGGACAGGGAGCACAGATACGCAGTATTTT.

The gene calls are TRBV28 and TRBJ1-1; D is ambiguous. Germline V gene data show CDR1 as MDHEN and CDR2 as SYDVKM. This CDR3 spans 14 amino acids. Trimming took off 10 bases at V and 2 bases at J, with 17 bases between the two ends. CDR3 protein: CATRDDHSNTEAFF. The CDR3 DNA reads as TGTGCCACCCGAGACGACCACTCTAACACTGAAGCTTTCTTT.

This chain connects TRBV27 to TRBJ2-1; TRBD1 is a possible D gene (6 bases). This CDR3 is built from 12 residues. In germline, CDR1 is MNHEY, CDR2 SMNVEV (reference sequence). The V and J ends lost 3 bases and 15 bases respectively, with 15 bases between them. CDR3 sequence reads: CASSFQGHPPFF. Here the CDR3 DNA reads TGTGCCAGCAGTTTTCAGGGACATCCCCCGTTCTTC.

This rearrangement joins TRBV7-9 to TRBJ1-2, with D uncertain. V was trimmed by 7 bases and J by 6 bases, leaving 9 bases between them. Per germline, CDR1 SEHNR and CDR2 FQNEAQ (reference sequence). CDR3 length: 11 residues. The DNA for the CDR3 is TGTGCCAGCACCTCGAAGGATGGCTACACCTTC. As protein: CASTSKDGYTF.

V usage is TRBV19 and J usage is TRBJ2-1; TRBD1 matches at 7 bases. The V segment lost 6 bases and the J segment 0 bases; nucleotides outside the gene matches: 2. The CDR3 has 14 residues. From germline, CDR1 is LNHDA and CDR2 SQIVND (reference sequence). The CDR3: CASRKGASYNEQFF. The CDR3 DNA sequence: TGTGCCAGTAGGAAGGGGGCCTCCTACAATGAGCAGTTCTTC. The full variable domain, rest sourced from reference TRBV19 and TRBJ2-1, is DGGITQSPKYLFRKEGQNVTLSCEQNLNHDAMYWYRQDPGQGLRLIYYSQIVNDFQKGDIAEGYSVSREKKESFPLTVTSAQKNPTAFYLCASRKGASYNEQFFGPGTRLTVL.

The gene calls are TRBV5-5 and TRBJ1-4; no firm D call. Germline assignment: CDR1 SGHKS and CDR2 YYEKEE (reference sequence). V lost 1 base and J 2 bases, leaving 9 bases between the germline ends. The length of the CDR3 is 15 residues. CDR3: CASSLSGLTNEKLFF. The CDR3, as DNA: TGTGCCAGCAGCTTGTCGGGGTTGACTAATGAAAAACTGTTTTTT.

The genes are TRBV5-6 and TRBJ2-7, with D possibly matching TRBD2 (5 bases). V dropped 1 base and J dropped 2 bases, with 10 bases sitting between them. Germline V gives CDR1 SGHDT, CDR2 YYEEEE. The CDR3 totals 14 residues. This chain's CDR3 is CASSLTTGTYEQYF. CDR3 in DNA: TGTGCCAGCAGCTTGACTACGGGGACCTACGAGCAGTACTTC.

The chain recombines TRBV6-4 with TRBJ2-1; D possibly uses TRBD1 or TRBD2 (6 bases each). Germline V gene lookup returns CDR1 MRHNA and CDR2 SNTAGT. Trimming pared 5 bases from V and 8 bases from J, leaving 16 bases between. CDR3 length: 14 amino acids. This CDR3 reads CASSLEGGIDEQFF. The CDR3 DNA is TGTGCCAGCAGTCTAGAGGGGGGAATCGATGAGCAGTTCTTC.